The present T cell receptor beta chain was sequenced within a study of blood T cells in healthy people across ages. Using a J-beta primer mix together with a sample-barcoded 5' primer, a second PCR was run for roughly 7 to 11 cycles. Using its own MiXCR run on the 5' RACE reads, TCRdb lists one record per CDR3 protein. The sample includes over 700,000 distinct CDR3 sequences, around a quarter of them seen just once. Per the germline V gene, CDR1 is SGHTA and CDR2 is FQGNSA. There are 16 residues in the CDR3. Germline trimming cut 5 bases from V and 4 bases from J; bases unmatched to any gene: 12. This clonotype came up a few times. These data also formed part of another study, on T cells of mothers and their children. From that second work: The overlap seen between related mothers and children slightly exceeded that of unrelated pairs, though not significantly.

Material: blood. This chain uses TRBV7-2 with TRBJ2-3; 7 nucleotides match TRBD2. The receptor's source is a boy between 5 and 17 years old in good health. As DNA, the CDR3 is TGTGCCAGCAGCCCAGAGCGGGGTAAGGGCGCAGATACGCAGTATTTT. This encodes CASSPERGKGADTQYF.